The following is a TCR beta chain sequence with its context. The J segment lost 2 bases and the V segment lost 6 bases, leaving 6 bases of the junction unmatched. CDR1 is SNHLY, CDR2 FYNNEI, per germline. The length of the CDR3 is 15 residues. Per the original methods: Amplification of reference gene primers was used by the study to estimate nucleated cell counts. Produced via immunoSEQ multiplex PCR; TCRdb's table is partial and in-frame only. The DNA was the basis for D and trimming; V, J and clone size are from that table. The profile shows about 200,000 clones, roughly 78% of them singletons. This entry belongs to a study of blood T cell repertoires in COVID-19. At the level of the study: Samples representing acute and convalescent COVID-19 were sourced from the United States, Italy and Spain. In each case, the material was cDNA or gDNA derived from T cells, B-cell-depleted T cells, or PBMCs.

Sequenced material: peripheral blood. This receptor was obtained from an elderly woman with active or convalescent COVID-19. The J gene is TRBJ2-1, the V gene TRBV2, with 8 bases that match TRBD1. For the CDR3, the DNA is TGTGCCAGCAGGAACCAGGGGGCCACCTACAATGAGCAGTTCTTC. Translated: CASRNQGATYNEQFF.